These 10 T cell receptor beta chains were sequenced from one sample in a study of blood T cell repertoires in COVID-19. This table comes from immunoSEQ multiplex PCR, and its TCRdb copy is limited to in-frame clones, with some not included. The profile shows about 230,000 clones, 84% of them singletons. The sequenced material came from peripheral blood. These receptors came from a man between 40 and 49 years old who had recovered from COVID-19.

V and J are TRBV15 and TRBJ1-3; 10 bases match TRBD1. Per the germline V gene, CDR1 is LNHNV and CDR2 is YYDKDF (reference sequence). V lost 5 bases and J lost 8; bases outside the gene matches: 9. CDR3 size: 15 residues. Written as DNA, the CDR3 is TGTGCCACCAGCGAACCGGGACAGGGGACAGACACCATATATTTT. It codes for CATSEPGQGTDTIYF.

V gene TRBV4-3 combines with J gene TRBJ2-5; D perhaps matches TRBD1 (5 bases). Trimming cost V 0 bases and J 5 bases, with 13 bases left between them. There are 15 residues in the CDR3. Germline values: CDR1 LGHNA, CDR2 YSLEER. CDR3 nucleotides: TGCGCCAGCAGCCAAGATTCAGGGATTGGGGAGACCCAGTACTTC. Translating it yields CASSQDSGIGETQYF.

The rearrangement joins TRBV21-1 to TRBJ2-1; TRBD1 is taken as the D call from the table, unchecked against the DNA. TRBV21-1 is given as a pseudogene. The CDR3 is 21 residues long. The CDR3: CASSKKGQPRTGEFLLNEQFF. In nucleotides, the CDR3 is TGTGCCAGCAGCAAAAAGGGCCAACCTCGGACAGGGGAATTTTTGTTGAATGAGCAGTTCTTC.

This sequence joins TRBV27 and TRBJ1-5; 8 bases agree with TRBD1. The length of the CDR3 is 11 residues. V lost 6 bases to trimming and J lost 11 bases; unmatched junction nucleotides: 3. Per the germline V gene, CDR1 is MNHEY and CDR2 is SMNVEV (reference sequence). The CDR3 loop reads CASSVTGAQHF. The CDR3 DNA reads TGTGCCAGCAGCGTGACAGGGGCCCAGCATTTT.

The rearrangement uses TRBV6-1 and TRBJ2-2; 7 bases match TRBD2. CDR3 size: 15 residues. V was pared by 1 base and J by 3 bases, with 2 bases of the junction left unmatched. Germline CDR1 reads MNHNS; CDR2 reads SASEGT. CDR3 coding DNA: TGTGCCAGCAGTGAAGGAGCGGGGCACACCGGGGAGCTGTTTTTT. Its protein is CASSEGAGHTGELFF.

The chain joins TRBV5-1 to TRBJ2-3; tentatively, D is TRBD2 (6 bases). The germline gives CDR1 SGHRS, CDR2 YFSETQ. This CDR3 contains 16 residues. Trimming removed 3 bases at V and 6 bases at J, with 20 bases between. The CDR3 sequence: CASSSRTTEPADTQYF. DNA for the CDR3: TGCGCCAGCAGCTCAAGGACTACAGAGCCAGCGGATACGCAGTATTTT.

The chain carries TRBV5-4 and TRBJ2-1; 8 bases are a match to TRBD2. Germline lookup yields CDR1 SGHNT and CDR2 YYREEE (reference sequence). Losses at the gene ends were 2 bases for V and 11 bases for J; bases not matched to a gene: 9. This CDR3 has 14 residues. CDR3 bases: TGTGCCAGCAGCTTTAGGACTAGCCGGGGGAAGCAGTTCTTC. Translating it yields CASSFRTSRGKQFF.

The chain uses TRBV9 and TRBJ2-5, with a possible D match to TRBD2 (6 bases). The germline CDR1 and CDR2 sequences are SGDLS and YYNGEE. V was clipped by 3 bases and J by 1 base, with 22 bases between them. The CDR3 is made up of 18 amino acids. CDR3 amino acids: CASSGGENDILFQETQYF. Here the CDR3 DNA reads TGTGCCAGCAGCGGGGGGGAGAACGACATCCTATTCCAAGAGACCCAGTACTTC.

The J gene is TRBJ2-5, the V gene TRBV5-1; 16 bases agree with TRBD2. The CDR3 extends over 23 amino acids. With V trimmed by 0 bases and J by 3 bases, 20 bases remained unmatched. The V gene's germline CDR1 is SGHRS and CDR2 YFSETQ. CDR3 protein: CASSLAGSAGTSGGAGFEETQYF. The DNA of the CDR3 is TGCGCCAGCAGCTTGGCGGGCTCTGCCGGGACTAGCGGGGGGGCCGGGTTTGAAGAGACCCAGTACTTC.

The chain links TRBV30 to TRBJ1-1; 12 positions match TRBD1. Trimming took 3 bases from V and 4 from J; bases not matched to a gene: 6. CDR1 is GTSNPN and CDR2 is SVGIG in the germline V gene (reference sequence). The length of the CDR3 is 15 residues. CDR3 nucleotides: TGTGCCTGGAGGGGACAGGGGGCGGGGAGCACTGAAGCTTTCTTT. Protein product: CAWRGQGAGSTEAFF.